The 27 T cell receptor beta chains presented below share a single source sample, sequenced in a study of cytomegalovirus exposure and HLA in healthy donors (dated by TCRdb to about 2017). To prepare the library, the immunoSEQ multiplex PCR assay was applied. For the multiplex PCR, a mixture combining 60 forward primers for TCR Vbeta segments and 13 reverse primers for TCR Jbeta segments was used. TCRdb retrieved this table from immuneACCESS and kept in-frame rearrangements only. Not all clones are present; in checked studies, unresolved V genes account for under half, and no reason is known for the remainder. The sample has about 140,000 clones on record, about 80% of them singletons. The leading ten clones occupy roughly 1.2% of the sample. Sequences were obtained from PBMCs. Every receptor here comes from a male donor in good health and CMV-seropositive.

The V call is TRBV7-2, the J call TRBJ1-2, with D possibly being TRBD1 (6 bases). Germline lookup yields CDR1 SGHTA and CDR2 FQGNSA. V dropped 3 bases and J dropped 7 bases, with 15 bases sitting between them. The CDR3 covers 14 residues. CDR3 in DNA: TGTGCCAGCAGCTTTCGGGGGGGGCTTGGTGGCTACACCTTC. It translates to CASSFRGGLGGYTF. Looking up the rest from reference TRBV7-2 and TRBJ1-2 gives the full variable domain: GAGVSQSPSNKVTEKGKDVELRCDPISGHTALYWYRQSLGQGLEFLIYFQGNSAPDKSGLPSDRFSAERTGGSVSTLTIQRTQQEDSAVYLCASSFRGGLGGYTFGSGTRLTVV.

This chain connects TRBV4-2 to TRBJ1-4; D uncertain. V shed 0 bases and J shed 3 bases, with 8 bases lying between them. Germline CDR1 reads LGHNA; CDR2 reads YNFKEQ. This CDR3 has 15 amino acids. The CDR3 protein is CASSQEAGANEKLFF. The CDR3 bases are TGTGCCAGCAGCCAAGAGGCGGGAGCTAATGAAAAACTGTTTTTT.

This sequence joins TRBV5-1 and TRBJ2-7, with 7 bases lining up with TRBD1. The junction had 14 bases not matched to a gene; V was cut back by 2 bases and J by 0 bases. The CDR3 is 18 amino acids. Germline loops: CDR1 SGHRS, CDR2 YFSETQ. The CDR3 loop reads CASSFDFDTGESSYEQYF. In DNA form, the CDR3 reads TGCGCCAGCAGCTTTGATTTCGACACAGGGGAAAGCTCCTACGAGCAGTACTTC.

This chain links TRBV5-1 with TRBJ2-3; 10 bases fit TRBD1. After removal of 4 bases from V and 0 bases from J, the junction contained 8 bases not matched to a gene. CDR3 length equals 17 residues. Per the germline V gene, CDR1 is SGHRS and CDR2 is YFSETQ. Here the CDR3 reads CASSRDRGGGSTDTQYF. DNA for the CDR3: TGCGCCAGCAGCCGGGACAGGGGTGGAGGTAGCACAGATACGCAGTATTTT.

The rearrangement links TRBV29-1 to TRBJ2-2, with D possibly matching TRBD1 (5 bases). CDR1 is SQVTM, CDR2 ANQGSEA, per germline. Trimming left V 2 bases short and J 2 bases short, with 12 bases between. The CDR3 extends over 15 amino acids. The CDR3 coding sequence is TGCAGCGTTGAAAGCACAGGCTATAACACCGGGGAGCTGTTTTTT. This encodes CSVESTGYNTGELFF.

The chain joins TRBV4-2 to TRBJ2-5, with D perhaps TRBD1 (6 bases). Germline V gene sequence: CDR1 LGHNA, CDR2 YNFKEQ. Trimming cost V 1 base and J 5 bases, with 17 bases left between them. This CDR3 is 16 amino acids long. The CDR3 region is CASSQATGPSGETQYF. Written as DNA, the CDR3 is TGTGCCAGCAGCCAAGCTACAGGGCCCTCGGGGGAGACCCAGTACTTC.

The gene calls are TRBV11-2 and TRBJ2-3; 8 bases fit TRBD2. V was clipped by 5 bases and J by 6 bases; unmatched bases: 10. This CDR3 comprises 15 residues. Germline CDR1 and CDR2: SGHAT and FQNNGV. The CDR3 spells CASSLLRGGVDTQYF. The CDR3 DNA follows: TGTGCCAGCAGCCTATTACGGGGGGGCGTTGATACGCAGTATTTT.

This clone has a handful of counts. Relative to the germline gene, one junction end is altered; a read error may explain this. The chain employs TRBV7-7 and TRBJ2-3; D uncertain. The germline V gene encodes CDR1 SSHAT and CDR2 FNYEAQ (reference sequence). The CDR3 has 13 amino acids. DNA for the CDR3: TGTGCTAGCAGCCTGGAGCGCACAGATACGCAGTATTTT. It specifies CASSLERTDTQYF.

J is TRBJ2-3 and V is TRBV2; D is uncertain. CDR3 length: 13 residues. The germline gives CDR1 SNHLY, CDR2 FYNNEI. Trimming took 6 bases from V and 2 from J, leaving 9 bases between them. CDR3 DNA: TGTGCCAGCAGGTGGAGTTCCACAGATACGCAGTATTTT. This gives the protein CASRWSSTDTQYF.

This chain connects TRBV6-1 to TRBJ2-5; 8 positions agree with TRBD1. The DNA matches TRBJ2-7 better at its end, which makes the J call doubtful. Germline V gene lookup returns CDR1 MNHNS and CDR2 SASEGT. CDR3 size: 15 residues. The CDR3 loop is CASSGGTGLGYEQYF. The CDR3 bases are TGTGCCAGCAGTGGCGGGACAGGTTTAGGGTACGAGCAGTACTTC.

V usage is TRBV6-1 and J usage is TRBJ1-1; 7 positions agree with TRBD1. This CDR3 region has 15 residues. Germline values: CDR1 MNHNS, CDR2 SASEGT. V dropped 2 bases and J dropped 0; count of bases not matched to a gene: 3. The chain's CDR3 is CASSEKGQLNTEAFF. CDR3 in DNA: TGTGCCAGCAGTGAAAAGGGACAGCTGAACACTGAAGCTTTCTTT.

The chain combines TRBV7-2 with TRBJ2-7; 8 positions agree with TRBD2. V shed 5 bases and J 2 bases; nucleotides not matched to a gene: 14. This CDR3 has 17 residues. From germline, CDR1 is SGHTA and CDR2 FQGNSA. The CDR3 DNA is TGTGCCAGCAGCCACAACCCGGGGACTAGTCGGACCTACGAGCAGTACTTC. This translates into CASSHNPGTSRTYEQYF.

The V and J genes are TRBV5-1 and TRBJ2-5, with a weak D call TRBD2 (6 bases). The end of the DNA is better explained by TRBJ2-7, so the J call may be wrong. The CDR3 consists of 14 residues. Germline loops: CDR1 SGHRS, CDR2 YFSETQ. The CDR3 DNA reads TGCGCCAGCAGCTTGGATCGGGGGTGGGACGAGCAGTACTTC. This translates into CASSLDRGWDEQYF.

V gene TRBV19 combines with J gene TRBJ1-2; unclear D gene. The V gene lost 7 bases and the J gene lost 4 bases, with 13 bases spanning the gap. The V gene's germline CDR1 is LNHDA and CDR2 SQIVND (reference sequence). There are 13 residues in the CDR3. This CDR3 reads CASMDRAGYGYTF. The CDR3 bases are TGTGCCAGTATGGACCGAGCGGGCTATGGCTACACCTTC.

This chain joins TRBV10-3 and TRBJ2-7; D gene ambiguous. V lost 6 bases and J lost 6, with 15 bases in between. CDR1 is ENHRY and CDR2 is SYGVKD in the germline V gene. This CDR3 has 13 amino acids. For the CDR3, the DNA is TGTGCCATCAGACCCCCACGAACCAGCGAGCAGTACTTC. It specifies CAIRPPRTSEQYF.

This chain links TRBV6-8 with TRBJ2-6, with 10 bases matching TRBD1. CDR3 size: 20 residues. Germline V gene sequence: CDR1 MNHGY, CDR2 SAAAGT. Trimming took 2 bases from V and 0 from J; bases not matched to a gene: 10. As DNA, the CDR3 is TGTGCCAGCAGTTACCCTTCCGGGACAGGGGTCTTCTCTGGGGCCAACGTCCTGACTTTC. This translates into CASSYPSGTGVFSGANVLTF.

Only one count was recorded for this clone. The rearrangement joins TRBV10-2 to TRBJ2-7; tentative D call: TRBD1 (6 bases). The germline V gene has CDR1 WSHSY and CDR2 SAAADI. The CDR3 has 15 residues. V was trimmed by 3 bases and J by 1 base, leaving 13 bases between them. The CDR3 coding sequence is TGCGCCAGCAGTGAACAGGGTCTCCTATCCTACGAGCAGTACTTC. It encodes CASSEQGLLSYEQYF.

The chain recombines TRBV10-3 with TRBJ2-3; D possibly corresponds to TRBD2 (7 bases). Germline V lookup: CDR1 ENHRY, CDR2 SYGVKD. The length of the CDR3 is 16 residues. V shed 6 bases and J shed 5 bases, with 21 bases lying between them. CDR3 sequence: CAIRRGRERGGDTQYF. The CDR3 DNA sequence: TGTGCCATCAGGCGAGGACGGGAGAGGGGGGGAGATACGCAGTATTTT.

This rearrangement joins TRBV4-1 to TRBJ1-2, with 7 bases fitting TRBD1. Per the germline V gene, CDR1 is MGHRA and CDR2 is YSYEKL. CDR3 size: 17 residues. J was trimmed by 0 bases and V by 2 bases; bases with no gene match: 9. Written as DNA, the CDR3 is TGCGCCAGCAGCCAACCTGGGACAGTTCTTACTAACTATGGCTACACCTTC. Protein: CASSQPGTVLTNYGYTF.

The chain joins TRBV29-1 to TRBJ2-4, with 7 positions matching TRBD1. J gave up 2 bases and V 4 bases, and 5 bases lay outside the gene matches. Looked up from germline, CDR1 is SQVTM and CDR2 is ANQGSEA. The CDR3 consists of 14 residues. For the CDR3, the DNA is TGCAGCGTTGCGGAGACAGGGTCCAAAAACATTCAGTACTTC. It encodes CSVAETGSKNIQYF.

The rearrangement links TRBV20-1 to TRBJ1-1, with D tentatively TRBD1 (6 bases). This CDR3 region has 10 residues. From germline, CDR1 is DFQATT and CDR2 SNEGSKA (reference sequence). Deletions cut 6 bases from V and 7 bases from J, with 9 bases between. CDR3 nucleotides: TGCAGTGCGACGGACAGTGAAGCTTTCTTT. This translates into CSATDSEAFF.

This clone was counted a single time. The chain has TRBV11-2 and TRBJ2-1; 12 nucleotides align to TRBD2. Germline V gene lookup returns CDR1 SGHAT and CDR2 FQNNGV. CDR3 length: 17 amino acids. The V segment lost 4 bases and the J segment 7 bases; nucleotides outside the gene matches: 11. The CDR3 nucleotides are TGTGCCAGCAGCTCCGGTACTAGCGGGGGGCGGGGGAATGAGCAGTTCTTC. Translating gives CASSSGTSGGRGNEQFF.

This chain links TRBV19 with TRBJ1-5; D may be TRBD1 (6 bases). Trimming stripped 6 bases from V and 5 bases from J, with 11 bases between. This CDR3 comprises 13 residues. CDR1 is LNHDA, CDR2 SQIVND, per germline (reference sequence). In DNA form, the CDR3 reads TGTGCCAGTAGGGAACAGGGATATCAGCCCCAGCATTTT. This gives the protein CASREQGYQPQHF. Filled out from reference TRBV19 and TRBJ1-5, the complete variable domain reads DGGITQSPKYLFRKEGQNVTLSCEQNLNHDAMYWYRQDPGQGLRLIYYSQIVNDFQKGDIAEGYSVSREKKESFPLTVTSAQKNPTAFYLCASREQGYQPQHFGDGTRLSIL.

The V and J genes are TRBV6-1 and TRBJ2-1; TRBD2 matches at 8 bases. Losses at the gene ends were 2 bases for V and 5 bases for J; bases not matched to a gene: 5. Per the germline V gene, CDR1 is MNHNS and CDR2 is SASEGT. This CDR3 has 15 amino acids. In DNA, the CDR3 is TGTGCCAGCAGTGAATGGCGGGGGGCAGACAATGAGCAGTTCTTC. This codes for CASSEWRGADNEQFF.

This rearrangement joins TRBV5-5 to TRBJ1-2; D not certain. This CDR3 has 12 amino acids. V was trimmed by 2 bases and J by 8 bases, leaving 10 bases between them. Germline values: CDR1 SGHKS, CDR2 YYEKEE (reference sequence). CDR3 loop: CASSFSGSGYTF. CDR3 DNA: TGTGCCAGCAGCTTCTCGGGTTCCGGCTACACCTTC. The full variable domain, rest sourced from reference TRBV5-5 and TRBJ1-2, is DAGVTQSPTHLIKTRGQQVTLRCSPISGHKSVSWYQQVLGQGPQFIFQYYEKEERGRGNFPDRFSARQFPNYSSELNVNALLLGDSALYLCASSFSGSGYTFGSGTRLTVV.

CDR3 loop: CASSQVRLAGANEQFF. CDR3 nucleotide sequence: TGCGCCAGCAGCCAAGTACGACTAGCGGGAGCGAATGAGCAGTTCTTC. This chain connects TRBV4-1 to TRBJ2-1, with 12 bases fitting TRBD2. The CDR3 contains 16 residues. The ends lost 1 base at V and 7 bases at J; junction bases unmatched: 5. The germline V gene has CDR1 MGHRA and CDR2 YSYEKL.

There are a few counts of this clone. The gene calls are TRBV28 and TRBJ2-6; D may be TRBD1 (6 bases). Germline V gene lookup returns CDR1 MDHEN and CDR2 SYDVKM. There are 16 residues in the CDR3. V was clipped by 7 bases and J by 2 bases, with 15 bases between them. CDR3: CASTLDRRPGANVLTF. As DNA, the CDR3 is TGTGCCAGCACCCTGGACAGAAGACCTGGGGCCAACGTCCTGACTTTC.